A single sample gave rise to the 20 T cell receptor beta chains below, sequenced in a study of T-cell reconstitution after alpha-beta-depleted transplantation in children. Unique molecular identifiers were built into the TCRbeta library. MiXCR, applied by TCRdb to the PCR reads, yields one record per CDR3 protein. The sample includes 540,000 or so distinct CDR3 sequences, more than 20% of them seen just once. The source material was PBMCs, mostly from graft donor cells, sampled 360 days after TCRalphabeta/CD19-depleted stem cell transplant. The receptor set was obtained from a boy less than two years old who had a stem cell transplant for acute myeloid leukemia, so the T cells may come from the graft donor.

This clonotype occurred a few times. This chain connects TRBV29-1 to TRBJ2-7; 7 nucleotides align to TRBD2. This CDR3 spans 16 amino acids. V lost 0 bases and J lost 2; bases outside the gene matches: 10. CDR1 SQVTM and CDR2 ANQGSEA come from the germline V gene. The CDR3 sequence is CSVEDRPAGDTYEQYF. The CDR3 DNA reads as TGCAGCGTTGAAGATCGTCCCGCGGGGGATACCTACGAGCAGTACTTC.

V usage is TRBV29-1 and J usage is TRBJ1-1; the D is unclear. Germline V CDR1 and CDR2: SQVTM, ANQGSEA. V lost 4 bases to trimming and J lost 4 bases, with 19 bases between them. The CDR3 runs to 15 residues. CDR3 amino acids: CSVARGGIHLTEAFF. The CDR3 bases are TGCAGCGTTGCCCGAGGAGGTATCCACCTCACTGAAGCTTTCTTT.

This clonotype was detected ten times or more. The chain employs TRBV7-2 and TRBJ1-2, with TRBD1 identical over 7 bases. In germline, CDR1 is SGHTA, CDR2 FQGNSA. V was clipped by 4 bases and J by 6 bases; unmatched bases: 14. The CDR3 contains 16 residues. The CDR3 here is CASSSTQTGRTDGYTF. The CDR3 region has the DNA TGTGCCAGCAGCTCCACCCAGACAGGGAGAACGGATGGCTACACCTTC.

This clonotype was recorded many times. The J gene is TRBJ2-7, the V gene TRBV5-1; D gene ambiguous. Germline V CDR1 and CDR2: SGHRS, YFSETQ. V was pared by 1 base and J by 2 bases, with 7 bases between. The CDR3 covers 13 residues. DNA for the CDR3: TGCGCCAGCAGCTTGCATGGGGCCTACGAGCAGTACTTC. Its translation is CASSLHGAYEQYF.

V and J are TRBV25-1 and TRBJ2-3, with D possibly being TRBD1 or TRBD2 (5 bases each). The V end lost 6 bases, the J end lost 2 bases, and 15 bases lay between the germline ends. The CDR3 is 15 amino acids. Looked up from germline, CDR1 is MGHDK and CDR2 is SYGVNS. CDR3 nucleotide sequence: TGTGCCAGCAGCCCCGAGGGGCTGTTCACAGATACGCAGTATTTT. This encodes CASSPEGLFTDTQYF.

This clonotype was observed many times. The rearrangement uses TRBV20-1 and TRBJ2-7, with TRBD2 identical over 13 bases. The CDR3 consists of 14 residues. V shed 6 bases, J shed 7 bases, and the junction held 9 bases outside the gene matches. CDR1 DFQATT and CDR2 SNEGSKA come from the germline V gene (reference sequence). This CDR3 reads CSAIRLAGGAEQYV. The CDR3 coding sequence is TGCAGTGCGATAAGACTAGCGGGGGGTGCAGAGCAGTACGTC.

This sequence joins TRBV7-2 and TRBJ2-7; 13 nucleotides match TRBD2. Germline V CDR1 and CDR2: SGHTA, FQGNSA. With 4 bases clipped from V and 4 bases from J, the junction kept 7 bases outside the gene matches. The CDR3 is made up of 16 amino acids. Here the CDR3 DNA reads TGTGCCAGCAGCTCTCGCGGGACTAGCGGGGAATACGAGCAGTACGTC. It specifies CASSSRGTSGEYEQYV.

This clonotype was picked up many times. CDR3 sequence: CSAAPTTTSYEQYV. In DNA form, the CDR3 reads TGCAGTGCCGCCCCGACTACCACTTCCTACGAGCAGTACGTC. The V and J genes are TRBV20-1 and TRBJ2-7; weak D call: TRBD2 (5 bases). Trimming cost V 6 bases and J 1 base, with 16 bases left between them. The CDR3 has 14 residues. Germline CDR1 and CDR2: DFQATT and SNEGSKA (reference sequence).

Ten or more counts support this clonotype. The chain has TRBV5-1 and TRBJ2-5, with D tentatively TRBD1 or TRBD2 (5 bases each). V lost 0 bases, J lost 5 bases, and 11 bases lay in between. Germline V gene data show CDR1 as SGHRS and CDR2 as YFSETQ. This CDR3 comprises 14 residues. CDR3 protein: CASSLARGRETQYF. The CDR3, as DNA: TGCGCCAGCAGCTTGGCACGGGGCCGGGAGACCCAGTACTTC. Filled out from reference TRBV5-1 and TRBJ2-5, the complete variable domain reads KAGVTQTPRYLIKTRGQQVTLSCSPISGHRSVSWYQQTPGQGLQFLFEYFSETQRNKGNFPGRFSGRQFSNSRSEMNVSTLELGDSALYLCASSLARGRETQYFGPGTRLLVL.

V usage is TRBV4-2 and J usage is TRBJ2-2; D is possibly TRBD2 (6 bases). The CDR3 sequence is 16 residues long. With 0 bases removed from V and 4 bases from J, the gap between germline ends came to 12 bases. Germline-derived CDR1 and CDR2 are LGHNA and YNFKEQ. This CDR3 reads CASSQDGGGVTGELFF. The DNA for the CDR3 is TGTGCCAGCAGCCAAGATGGAGGCGGGGTCACCGGGGAGCTGTTTTTT.

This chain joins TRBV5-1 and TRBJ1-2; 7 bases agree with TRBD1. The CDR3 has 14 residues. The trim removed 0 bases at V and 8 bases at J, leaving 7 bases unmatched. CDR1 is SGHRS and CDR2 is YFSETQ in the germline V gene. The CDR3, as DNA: TGCGCCAGCAGCTTGGGGGACAGCGCCATAGGCTACACCTTC. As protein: CASSLGDSAIGYTF.

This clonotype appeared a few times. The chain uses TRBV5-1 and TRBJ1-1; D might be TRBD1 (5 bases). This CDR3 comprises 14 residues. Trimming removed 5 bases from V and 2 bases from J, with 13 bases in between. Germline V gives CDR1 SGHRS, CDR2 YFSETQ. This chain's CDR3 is CASRPGTTNTEAFF. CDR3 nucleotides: TGCGCCAGCAGGCCCGGGACGACCAACACTGAAGCTTTCTTT.

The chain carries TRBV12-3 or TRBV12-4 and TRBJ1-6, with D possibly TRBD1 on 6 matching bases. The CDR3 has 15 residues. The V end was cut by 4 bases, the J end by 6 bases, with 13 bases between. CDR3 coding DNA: TGTGCCAGCAGTTGGGAGGGGGAAGGTAATTCACCCCTCCACTTT. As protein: CASSWEGEGNSPLHF.

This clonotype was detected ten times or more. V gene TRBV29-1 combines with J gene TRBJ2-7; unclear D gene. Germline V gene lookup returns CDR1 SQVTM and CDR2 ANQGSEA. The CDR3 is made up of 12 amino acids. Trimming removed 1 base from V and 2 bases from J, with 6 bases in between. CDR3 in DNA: TGCAGCGTTGAAGGGGAAACCTACGAGCAGTACTTC. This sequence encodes CSVEGETYEQYF.

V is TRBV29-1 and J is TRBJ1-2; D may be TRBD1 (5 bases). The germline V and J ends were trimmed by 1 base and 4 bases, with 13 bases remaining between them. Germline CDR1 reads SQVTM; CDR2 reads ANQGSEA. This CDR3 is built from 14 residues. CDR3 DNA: TGCAGCGTTGAAGGGGGGGACCGGGCCTATGGCTACACCTTC. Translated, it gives CSVEGGDRAYGYTF.

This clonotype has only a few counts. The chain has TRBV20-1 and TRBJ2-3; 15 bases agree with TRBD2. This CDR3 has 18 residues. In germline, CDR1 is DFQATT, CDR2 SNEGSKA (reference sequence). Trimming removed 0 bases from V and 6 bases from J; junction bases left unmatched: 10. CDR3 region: CSARDEKGTSGGLDTQYF. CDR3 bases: TGCAGTGCTAGAGATGAAAAGGGGACTAGCGGGGGGCTTGATACGCAGTATTTT.

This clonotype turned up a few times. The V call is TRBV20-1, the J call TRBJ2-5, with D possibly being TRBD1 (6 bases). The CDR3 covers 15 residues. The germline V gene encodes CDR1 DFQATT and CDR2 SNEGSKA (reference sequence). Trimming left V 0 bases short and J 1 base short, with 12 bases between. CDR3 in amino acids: CSARDPGHGQETQYF. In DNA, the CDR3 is TGCAGTGCTAGAGATCCGGGACACGGCCAAGAGACCCAGTACTTC.

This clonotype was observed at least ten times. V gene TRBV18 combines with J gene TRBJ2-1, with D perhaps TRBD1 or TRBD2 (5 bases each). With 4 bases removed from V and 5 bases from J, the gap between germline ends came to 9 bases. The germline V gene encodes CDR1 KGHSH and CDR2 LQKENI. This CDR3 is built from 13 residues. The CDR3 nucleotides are TGTGCCAGCTCACGGGACCGAAACAATGAGCAGTTCTTC. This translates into CASSRDRNNEQFF.

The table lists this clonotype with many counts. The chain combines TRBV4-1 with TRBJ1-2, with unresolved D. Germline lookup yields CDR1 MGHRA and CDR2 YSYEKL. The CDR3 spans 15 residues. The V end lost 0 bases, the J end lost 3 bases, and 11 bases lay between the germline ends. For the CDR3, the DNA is TGCGCCAGCAGCCAAGATCGGGCCACTCACTATGGCTACACCTTC. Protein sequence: CASSQDRATHYGYTF.

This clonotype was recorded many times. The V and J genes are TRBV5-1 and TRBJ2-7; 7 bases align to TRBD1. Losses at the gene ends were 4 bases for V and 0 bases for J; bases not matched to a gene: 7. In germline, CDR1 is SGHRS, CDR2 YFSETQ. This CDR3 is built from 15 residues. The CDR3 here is CASSPTTGDSYEQYF. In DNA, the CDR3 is TGCGCCAGCAGCCCGACAACAGGGGACTCCTACGAGCAGTACTTC.